The clone carrying this T cell receptor beta chain appeared many times. The data derive from a study of T cells in Graves' hyperthyroidism and ophthalmopathy. The ends were cut back, 3 bases at V and 4 bases at J, with 12 bases in the middle. This CDR3 is built from 14 residues. TCR beta CDR3 region amplification was performed from RNA transcripts. A first-round RT-PCR of the TCR CDR3 used the HTBI primer set. TCRdb re-called the multiplex PCR reads through MiXCR, storing one row per CDR3 protein. The data contain hundreds of thousands of distinct CDR3 sequences, around 38% of them singletons. The genes are TRBV12-3 or TRBV12-4 and TRBJ1-2, with D hard to call. This sequence was found in a man in his late teens or twenties with Graves' hyperthyroidism. Specimen: blood. The DNA of the CDR3 is TGTGCCAGCAGTTTTGGGCGCGATATCTATGGCTACACCTTC. This codes for CASSFGRDIYGYTF.